The clone carrying this TCR beta chain was picked up many times. Its antigen is undetermined. This sample is part of a study of CD8 T cells in ankylosing spondylitis. Library preparation for TCR beta used quantitative 5'-RACE with molecular barcodes. TCRdb redid the calling of the 5' RACE reads with MiXCR, one entry per CDR3 protein. The table records about 250,000 distinct CDR3 sequences, about 10% of them present only once. Study-wide results and caveats: Characteristic of ankylosing spondylitis blood, it appeared, was a TCR beta motif comprising roughly eight highly homologous variants. Earlier reports found some motif variants in synovial fluid and blood in reactive arthritis. Matched ankylosing spondylitis synovial fluid reportedly contained a significantly enriched population of disease-linked clones.

This CDR3 spans 17 amino acids. CDR1 DFQATT and CDR2 SNEGSKA come from the germline V gene (reference sequence). Trimming pared 0 bases from V and 3 bases from J, leaving 18 bases between. This TCR was sampled from a male donor with ankylosing spondylitis or in good health (not recorded which). Specimen: blood, either unsorted or a sorted T cell fraction (not recorded which). This chain links TRBV20-1 with TRBJ2-1, with a weak D call TRBD2 (6 bases). CDR3 coding DNA: TGCAGTGCTAGAGATGAGGGCGGGAAGGGCAACTACAATGAGCAGTTCTTC. This sequence encodes CSARDEGGKGNYNEQFF.